These 9 T cell receptor beta chains share one sample of origin, sequenced in a study of T cells in Graves' hyperthyroidism and ophthalmopathy. Regions amplified from RNA transcripts were the TCR beta CDR3 regions. The primer set for the first-round RT-PCR of the TCR CDR3 was HTBI. TCRdb reanalysed the multiplex PCR reads using MiXCR and keeps one entry per CDR3 protein. In the table there are a few hundred thousand distinct CDR3 sequences, 15% to 20% of which are singletons. Input material: blood. The receptors come from a man over 45 with Graves' ophthalmopathy.

This chain uses TRBV28 with TRBJ2-2; no reliable D call. CDR3 length: 14 amino acids. The germline CDR1 and CDR2 sequences are MDHEN and SYDVKM. V lost 5 bases, J lost 5 bases, and 12 bases lay in between. The CDR3, as DNA: TGTGCCAGCAGTCCCAGCCTGGAGACCGGGGAGCTGTTTTTT. It translates to CASSPSLETGELFF.

This clonotype was observed many times. The chain employs TRBV20-1 and TRBJ2-7; D is unresolved. The CDR3 covers 13 residues. V lost 7 bases and J lost 0, with 13 bases in between. Germline lookup yields CDR1 DFQATT and CDR2 SNEGSKA (reference sequence). CDR3 protein: CSVLRPSSYEQYF. In DNA form, the CDR3 reads TGCAGTGTTCTGAGGCCGAGCTCCTACGAGCAGTACTTC.

In this sample, this clonotype turned up many times. The rearrangement joins TRBV20-1 to TRBJ2-3; D remains unclear. Germline V CDR1 and CDR2: DFQATT, SNEGSKA (reference sequence). The CDR3 sequence is 14 residues long. The V gene lost 3 bases and the J gene lost 2 bases, with 12 bases spanning the gap. DNA of the CDR3: TGCAGTGCTAGGGTACGAGACGTCACAGATACGCAGTATTTT. This gives the protein CSARVRDVTDTQYF.

This clonotype was seen a handful of times. This chain connects TRBV19 to TRBJ1-5; 7 bases fit TRBD1. CDR3 size: 16 residues. Looked up from germline, CDR1 is LNHDA and CDR2 is SQIVND (reference sequence). Trimming removed 6 bases from V and 0 bases from J; junction bases left unmatched: 8. The CDR3 bases are TGTGCCAGTAGCGACAAAGGGGGCTTTAGCAATCAGCCCCAGCATTTT. Amino acids: CASSDKGGFSNQPQHF.

This chain connects TRBV28 to TRBJ1-5; the D gene is possibly TRBD1 (5 bases). The germline CDR1 and CDR2 sequences are MDHEN and SYDVKM. The CDR3 is made up of 15 amino acids. V gave up 8 bases and J gave up 5 bases, with 19 bases separating them. CDR3 sequence: CASAIRGGFDQPQHF. CDR3 nucleotides: TGTGCCAGCGCGATACGGGGGGGTTTCGATCAGCCCCAGCATTTT. The full variable domain, rest sourced from reference TRBV28 and TRBJ1-5, is DVKVTQSSRYLVKRTGEKVFLECVQDMDHENMFWYRQDPGLGLRLIYFSYDVKMKEKGDIPEGYSVSREKKERFSLILESASTNQTSMYLCASAIRGGFDQPQHFGDGTRLSIL.

The sample holds many counts of this clonotype. The V and J genes are TRBV5-1 and TRBJ1-2, with TRBD1 matching 9 bases. The length of the CDR3 is 15 residues. The junction had 9 bases not matched to a gene; V was cut back by 2 bases and J by 7 bases. CDR1 is SGHRS and CDR2 is YFSETQ in the germline V gene. CDR3: CASSFWDRAIGGYTF. For the CDR3, the DNA is TGCGCCAGCAGCTTTTGGGACAGGGCTATTGGTGGCTACACCTTC.

On this clonotype: Just one base apart from a much larger clone, this may be a read error. The chain employs TRBV20-1 and TRBJ2-1, with 9 bases aligning to TRBD2. This CDR3 region has 18 residues. V lost 6 bases and J lost 0; bases outside the gene matches: 15. The germline V gene encodes CDR1 DFQATT and CDR2 SNEGSKA (reference sequence). CDR3 DNA sequence: TGCAGTGCCACTGTCCGGCTAGCGGGACCGGGCTCCTACAATGAGCAGTTCTTC. Its translation: CSATVRLAGPGSYNEQFF.

This clonotype was seen many times. This chain uses TRBV7-6 with TRBJ1-4, with 7 bases lining up with TRBD1. Germline V gene data show CDR1 as SGHVS and CDR2 as FNYEAQ. Unmatched junction bases numbered 14, after V lost 5 bases and J lost 8 bases. The CDR3 runs 16 residues. The CDR3 sequence is CASSTLAGQVGEKLFF. The DNA of the CDR3 is TGTGCCAGCAGCACACTAGCTGGACAGGTGGGGGAAAAACTGTTTTTT. The full variable domain, completed using reference TRBV7-6 and TRBJ1-4, is GAGVSQSPRYKVTKRGQDVALRCDPISGHVSLYWYRQALGQGPEFLTYFNYEAQQDKSGLPNDRFSAERPEGSISTLTIQRTEQRDSAMYRCASSTLAGQVGEKLFFGSGTQLSVL.

The chain is built from TRBV6-1 and TRBJ1-2, with TRBD1 matching 9 bases. Per germline, CDR1 MNHNS and CDR2 SASEGT. The ends lost 6 bases at V and 8 bases at J; junction bases unmatched: 10. The CDR3 is 14 amino acids. CDR3 bases: TGTGCCAGCAGACCGGGGACAGGGCTAGGCGGCTACACCTTC. Protein product: CASRPGTGLGGYTF.